The present T cell receptor (beta chain) was sequenced within a study of T cells after yellow fever vaccination. Whole-study results and caveats: Contamination of FACS-sorted repertoires by abundant clonotypes from the bulk population could occur. Among primary-vaccination clones, most reappeared after the booster, at about 95% for CD4 and around 91% for CD8. A weaker but faster secondary response was observed, peaking on day 5 versus 15.

As regards this clonotype: Its cognate antigen is unknown.

Production of TCR cDNA was by 5'RACE template switching, which also added a universal primer site and UMIs. From the 5' RACE reads, TCRdb called clonotypes with MiXCR, one entry per CDR3 protein. The table shows 95,000 to 150,000 distinct CDR3 sequences, with about 16% occurring only once. This CDR3 is built from 10 residues. Trimming stripped 6 bases from V and 6 bases from J, with 4 bases between. The chain uses TRBV12-3 or TRBV12-4 and TRBJ2-3; D unresolved. The sample was CD8+ T cells sorted from PBMCs, taken 5 days after the yellow fever booster vaccination. The origin of this receptor is a man aged 18 to 35 who received the YFV17D yellow fever vaccine. CDR3 region: CASSQDTQYF. CDR3 coding DNA: TGTGCCAGCAGCCAGGATACGCAGTATTTT.